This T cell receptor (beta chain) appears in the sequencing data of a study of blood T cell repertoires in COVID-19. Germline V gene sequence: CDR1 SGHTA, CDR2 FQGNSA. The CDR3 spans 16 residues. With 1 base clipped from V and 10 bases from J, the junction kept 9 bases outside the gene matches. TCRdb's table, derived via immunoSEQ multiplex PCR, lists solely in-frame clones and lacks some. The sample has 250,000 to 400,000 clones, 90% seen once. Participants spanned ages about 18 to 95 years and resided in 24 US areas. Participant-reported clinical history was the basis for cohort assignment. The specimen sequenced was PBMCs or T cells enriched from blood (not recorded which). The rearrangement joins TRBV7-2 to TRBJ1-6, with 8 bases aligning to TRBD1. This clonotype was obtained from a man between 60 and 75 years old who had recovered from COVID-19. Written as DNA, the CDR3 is TGTGCCAGCAGCTTAGTGCAGGGGGCAAAAGGCTCACCCCTCCACTTT. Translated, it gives CASSLVQGAKGSPLHF.